This TCR beta chain was retrieved from a study of human T cells and chemical hapten exposure. Whole-study context: From small differences in pooled library volume came most of the variation in per-sample TCR yields.

The CDR3 consists of 13 residues. Germline V lookup: CDR1 SGHAT, CDR2 FQNNGV. The V gene lost 3 bases and the J gene lost 4 bases, with 9 bases spanning the gap. Within the library, unique molecular identifiers were attached to each individual cDNA molecule. As originally analysed: A typical sample had 93,000 or so TCRs, with roughly 20,000 to 690,600 overall. TCRdb re-derived calls from the RACE reads in MiXCR, one entry per CDR3 protein. The V and J calls here are based on TCRdb, not the publication. The profile shows 30,000 to 35,000 distinct CDR3 sequences, 7% to 8.5% of them singletons. This clonotype was seen a handful of times. Time point: healthy volunteer bleed at 2 weeks. It was from unfractionated whole blood that total RNA was extracted.

The rearrangement joins TRBV11-2 to TRBJ1-1; maybe TRBD1 (5 bases). This receptor was obtained from a human donor in good health. Some clones in this sample may be carry-over from other donors' samples. The sequenced sample consisted of whole blood. The CDR3 sequence: CASSFSRGTEAFF. DNA for the CDR3: TGTGCCAGCAGCTTCTCGAGGGGCACTGAAGCTTTCTTT. Full variable domain (rest looked up from reference TRBV11-2 and TRBJ1-1): EAGVAQSPRYKIIEKRQSVAFWCNPISGHATLYWYQQILGQGPKLLIQFQNNGVVDDSQLPKDRFSAERLKGVDSTLKIQPAKLEDSAVYLCASSFSRGTEAFFGQGTRLTVV.